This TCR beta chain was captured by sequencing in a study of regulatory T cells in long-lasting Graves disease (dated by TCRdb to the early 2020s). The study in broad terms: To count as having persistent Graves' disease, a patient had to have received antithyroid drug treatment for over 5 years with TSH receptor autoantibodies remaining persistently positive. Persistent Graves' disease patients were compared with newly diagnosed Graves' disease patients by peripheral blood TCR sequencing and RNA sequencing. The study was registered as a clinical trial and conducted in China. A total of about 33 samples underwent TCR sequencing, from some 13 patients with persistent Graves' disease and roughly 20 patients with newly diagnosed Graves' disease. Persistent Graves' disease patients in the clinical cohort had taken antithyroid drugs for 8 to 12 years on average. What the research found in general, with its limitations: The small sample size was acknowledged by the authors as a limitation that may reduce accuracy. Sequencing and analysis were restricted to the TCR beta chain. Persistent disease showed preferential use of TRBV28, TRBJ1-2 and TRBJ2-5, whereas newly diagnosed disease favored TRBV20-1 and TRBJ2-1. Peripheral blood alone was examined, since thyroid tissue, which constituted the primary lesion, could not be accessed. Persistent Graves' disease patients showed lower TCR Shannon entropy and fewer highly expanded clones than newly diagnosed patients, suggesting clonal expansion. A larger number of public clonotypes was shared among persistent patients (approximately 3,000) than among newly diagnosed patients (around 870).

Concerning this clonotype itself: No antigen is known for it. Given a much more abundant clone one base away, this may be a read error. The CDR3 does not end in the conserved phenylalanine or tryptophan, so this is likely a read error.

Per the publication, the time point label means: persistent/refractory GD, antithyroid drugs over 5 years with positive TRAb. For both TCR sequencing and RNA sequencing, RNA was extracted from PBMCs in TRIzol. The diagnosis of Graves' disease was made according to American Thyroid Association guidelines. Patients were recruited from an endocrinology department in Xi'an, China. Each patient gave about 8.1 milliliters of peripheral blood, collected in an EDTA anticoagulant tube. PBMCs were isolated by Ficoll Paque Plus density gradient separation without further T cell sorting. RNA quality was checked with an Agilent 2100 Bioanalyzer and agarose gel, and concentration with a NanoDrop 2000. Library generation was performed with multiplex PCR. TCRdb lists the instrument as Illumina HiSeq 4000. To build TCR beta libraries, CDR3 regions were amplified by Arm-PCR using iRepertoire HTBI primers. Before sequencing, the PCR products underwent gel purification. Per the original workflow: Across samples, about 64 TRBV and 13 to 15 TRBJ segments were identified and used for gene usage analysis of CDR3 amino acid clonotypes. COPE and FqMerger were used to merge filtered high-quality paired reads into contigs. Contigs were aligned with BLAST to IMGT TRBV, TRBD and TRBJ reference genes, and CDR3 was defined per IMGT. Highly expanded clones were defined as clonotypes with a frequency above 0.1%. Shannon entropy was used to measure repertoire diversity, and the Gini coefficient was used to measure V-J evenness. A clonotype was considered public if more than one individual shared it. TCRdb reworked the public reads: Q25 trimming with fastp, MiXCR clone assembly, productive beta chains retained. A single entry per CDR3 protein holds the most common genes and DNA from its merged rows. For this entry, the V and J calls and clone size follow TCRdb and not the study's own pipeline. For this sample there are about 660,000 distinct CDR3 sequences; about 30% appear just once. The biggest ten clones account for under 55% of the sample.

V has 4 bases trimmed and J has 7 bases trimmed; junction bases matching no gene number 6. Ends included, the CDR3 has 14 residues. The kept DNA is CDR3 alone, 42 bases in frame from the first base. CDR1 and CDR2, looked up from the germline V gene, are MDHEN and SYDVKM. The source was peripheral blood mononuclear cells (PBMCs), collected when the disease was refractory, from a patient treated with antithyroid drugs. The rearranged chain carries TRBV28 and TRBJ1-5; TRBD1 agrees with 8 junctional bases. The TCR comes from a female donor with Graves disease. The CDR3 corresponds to CASSYQGAGQPQHL. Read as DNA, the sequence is TGTGCCAGCAGTTACCAGGGGGCAGGGCAGCCCCAGCATCTT.